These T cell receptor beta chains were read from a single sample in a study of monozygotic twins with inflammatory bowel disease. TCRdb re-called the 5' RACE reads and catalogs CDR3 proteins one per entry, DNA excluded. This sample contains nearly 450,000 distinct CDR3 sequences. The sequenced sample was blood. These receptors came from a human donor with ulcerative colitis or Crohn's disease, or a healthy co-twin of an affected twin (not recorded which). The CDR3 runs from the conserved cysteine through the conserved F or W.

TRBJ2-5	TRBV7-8	CASSARGLAGGPRETQYF
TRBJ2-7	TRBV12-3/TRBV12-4	CASRPGHSSYEQYF
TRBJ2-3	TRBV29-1	CSVEGKGTGESTDTQYF
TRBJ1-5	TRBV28	CASSLKDPRNQPQHF
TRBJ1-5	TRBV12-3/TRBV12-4	CASSTVGQPQHF
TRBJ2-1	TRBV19	CASSIGPAEGNEQFF
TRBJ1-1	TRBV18	CASSREGQGRAEAFF
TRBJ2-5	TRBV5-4	CASSLDSIQETQYF
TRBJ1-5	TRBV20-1	CSARDPTISNQPQHF
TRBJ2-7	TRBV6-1	CASRTDNPPYEQYF
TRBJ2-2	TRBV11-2	CASLDPGAANTGELFF
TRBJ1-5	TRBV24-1	CATSDLSGQPQHF
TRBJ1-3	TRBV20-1	CSARVTLDRNSGNTIYF
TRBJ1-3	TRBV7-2	CASSLARTGLGNTIYF
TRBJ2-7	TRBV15	CATSRDSGAFHEQYF
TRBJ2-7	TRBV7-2	CASSTDLLYEQYF
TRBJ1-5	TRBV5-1	CASSLVRRSGQPQHF
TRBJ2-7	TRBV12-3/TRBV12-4	CASSADGPYEQYF
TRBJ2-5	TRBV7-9	CASSPFLGGQETQYF
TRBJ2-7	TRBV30	CAWSPGVGPYEQYF
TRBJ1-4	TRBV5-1	CASSLLGEANEKLFF
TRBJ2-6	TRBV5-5	CASSEGGWDFGANVLTF
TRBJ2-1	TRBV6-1	CACSDEGGPYNEQFF
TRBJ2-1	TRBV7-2	CASSSGLVEYNEQFF
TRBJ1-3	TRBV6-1	CASSRYRSNSGNTIYF
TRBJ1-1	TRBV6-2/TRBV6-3	CASSYSFEAFF
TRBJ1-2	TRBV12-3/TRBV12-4	CASSQGGLEAYGYTF
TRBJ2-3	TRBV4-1	CASSQDGVDTQYF